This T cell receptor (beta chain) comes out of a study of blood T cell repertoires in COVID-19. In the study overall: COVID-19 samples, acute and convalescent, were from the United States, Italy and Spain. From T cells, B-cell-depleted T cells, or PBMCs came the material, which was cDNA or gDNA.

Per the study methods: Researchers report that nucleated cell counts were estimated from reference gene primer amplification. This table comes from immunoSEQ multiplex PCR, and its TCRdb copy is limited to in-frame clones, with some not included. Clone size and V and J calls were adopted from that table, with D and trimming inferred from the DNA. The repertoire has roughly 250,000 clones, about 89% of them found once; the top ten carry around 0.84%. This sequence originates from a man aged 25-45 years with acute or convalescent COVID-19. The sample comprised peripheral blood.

The CDR3 DNA follows: TGTGCCAGCATAGGGTCATCGGGGGCCGGGGAGCTGTTTTTT. It encodes CASIGSSGAGELFF. The chain links TRBV28 to TRBJ2-2, with D possibly TRBD2 on 6 matching bases. The V and J ends lost 7 bases and 6 bases respectively, with 15 bases between them. The CDR3 runs 14 residues. Germline V lookup: CDR1 MDHEN, CDR2 SYDVKM.